The rows below give T cell receptor beta chains drawn from one sample of a study of memory CD4+ T cells and cytomegalovirus serostatus. The data were produced by immunoSEQ multiplex PCR, yet TCRdb's version contains in-frame clones alone and is incomplete. The sample has 20,000 to 30,000 clones, roughly 75% seen once. The sample was memory CD4+ T cells from blood. These receptors were collected from an adult in good health and CMV-seronegative. Each CDR3 is given with its conserved first and last residue. The D gene is left open where the match is weak.

D	J	V	DNA	CDR3
-	TRBJ2-5	TRBV5-1	TGCGCCAGCAGCGCGGGACAAGTAGAGACCCAGTACTTC	CASSAGQVETQYF
TRBD1	TRBJ1-5	TRBV4-1	TGCGCCAGCAGCCTTTCGGGACAGGGGGTTCAGCCCCAGCATTTT	CASSLSGQGVQPQHF
TRBD1	TRBJ1-2	TRBV2	TGTGCCAGCAGAGGACAGGCCGGGAACTATGGCTACACCTTC	CASRGQAGNYGYTF
-	TRBJ1-2	TRBV4-1	TGCGCCAGCAGCCAGGAAATAACCGGGGCGATTAACTATGGCTACACCTTC	CASSQEITGAINYGYTF
-	TRBJ2-5	TRBV2	TGTGCCAGCTCGAGGGAGACCCAGTACTTC	CASSRETQYF
TRBD1	TRBJ2-7	TRBV18	TGTGCCAGCTCACCATTCCAGGGGGAACGGCAGTACTTC	CASSPFQGERQYF
TRBD2	TRBJ2-5	TRBV9	TGTGCCAGCAGCCCGCCTAGCGGGAAAGGGACCCAGTACTTC	CASSPPSGKGTQYF
-	TRBJ1-3	TRBV28	TGTGCCAGCAGTCAGGGGACTGGAAACACCATATATTTT	CASSQGTGNTIYF
-	TRBJ1-2	TRBV6-5	TGTGCCAGCAGTTCGGCAGGGGAAGCGAACTATGGCTACACCTTC	CASSSAGEANYGYTF
-	TRBJ1-2	TRBV18	TGTGCCAGCTCACCACAGGGGGATGGCTACACCTTC	CASSPQGDGYTF
-	TRBJ1-1	TRBV6-5	TGTGCCAGCAGTTACTCAGGGTACACTGAAGCTTTCTTT	CASSYSGYTEAFF
TRBD2	TRBJ2-4	TRBV6-5	TGTGCCAGCCGGGCGGGACTAGCTGAAAACATTCAGTACTTC	CASRAGLAENIQYF
-	TRBJ2-7	TRBV7-2	TGTGCCAGCAGCGGCACCGGGAAGACCTACGAGCAGTACTTC	CASSGTGKTYEQYF
-	TRBJ1-1	TRBV10-3	TGTGCCATCAGTGAGTCGACGAGGGTCACTGAAGCTTTCTTT	CAISESTRVTEAFF
-	TRBJ2-1	TRBV27	TGTGCCAGCTTTGGGTTGGGGGATGAGCAGTTCTTC	CASFGLGDEQFF